Below, 30 T cell receptor beta chains from the same sample are listed, as sequenced in a study of T-cell memory formation after mild COVID-19. MiXCR, run by TCRdb on the 5' RACE reads, gives a single entry per CDR3 protein. Among 500,000 to 550,000 distinct CDR3 sequences listed, 20% were seen once. Material: PBMCs or a T cell subset sorted from them (not recorded which). Receptors were obtained from an adult woman who had mild COVID-19 (a few samples of this study predate the infection). Cell type and time point are not known.

In the case of this clonotype: A read error is possible here, since a much larger clone lies one base away. This chain links TRBV7-9 with TRBJ2-3; no clear D gene. Germline V lookup: CDR1 SEHNR, CDR2 FQNEAQ (reference sequence). This CDR3 region has 12 residues. Trimming took off 4 bases at V and 2 bases at J, with 4 bases between the two ends. The CDR3 DNA is TGTGCCAGCAGCTCCCACACAGATACGCAGTATTTT. It encodes CASSSHTDTQYF.

The chain combines TRBV29-1 with TRBJ2-7; TRBD1 matches at 10 bases. V was pared by 6 bases and J by 6 bases, with 8 bases of the junction left unmatched. The V gene's germline CDR1 is SQVTM and CDR2 ANQGSEA. The CDR3 contains 13 residues. CDR3 in amino acids: CSVGGQGYGEQYF. The DNA of the CDR3 is TGCAGCGTAGGGGGACAGGGGTATGGCGAGCAGTACTTC.

This clonotype has at least ten counts. This rearrangement joins TRBV13 to TRBJ2-1; D perhaps matches TRBD1 (6 bases). V lost 0 bases and J lost 7, with 13 bases in between. The CDR3 totals 15 residues. The germline V gene encodes CDR1 PRHDT and CDR2 FYEKMQ (reference sequence). As DNA, the CDR3 is TGTGCCAGCAGCTTAGGCACGGGACAAAGGAATGAGCAGTTCTTC. This codes for CASSLGTGQRNEQFF. The whole variable domain, filled in from reference TRBV13 and TRBJ2-1, reads AAGVIQSPRHLIKEKRETATLKCYPIPRHDTVYWYQQGPGQDPQFLISFYEKMQSDKGSIPDRFSAQQFSDYHSELNMSSLELGDSALYFCASSLGTGQRNEQFFGPGTRLTVL.

This clonotype was counted a few times. V is TRBV10-2 and J is TRBJ1-1, with D tentatively TRBD1 (6 bases). The CDR3 totals 15 residues. Germline V gene data show CDR1 as WSHSY and CDR2 as SAAADI. V was shortened by 1 base and J by 5 bases, with 14 bases between the two germline ends. The CDR3 loop reads CASSELGAMGTEAFF. The CDR3 coding sequence is TGCGCCAGCAGTGAGTTGGGGGCGATGGGGACTGAAGCTTTCTTT.

This clonotype was counted at least ten times. This sequence joins TRBV24-1 and TRBJ2-2; TRBD2 aligns across 8 bases. The CDR3 contains 17 residues. In germline, CDR1 is KGHDR, CDR2 SFDVKD. After removal of 3 bases from V and 2 bases from J, the junction contained 7 bases not matched to a gene. The CDR3 sequence is CATSDPVAGLNTGELFF. As DNA, the CDR3 is TGTGCCACCAGTGATCCGGTAGCGGGACTAAACACCGGGGAGCTGTTTTTT.

The rearrangement joins TRBV2 to TRBJ2-1; TRBD2 is a possible D gene (6 bases). This CDR3 is built from 13 residues. CDR1 SNHLY and CDR2 FYNNEI come from the germline V gene. The ends were cut back, 6 bases at V and 1 base at J, with 7 bases in the middle. This CDR3 is CASRDYSYNEQFF. DNA of the CDR3: TGTGCCAGCAGGGACTATTCCTACAATGAGCAGTTCTTC.

This rearrangement joins TRBV29-1 to TRBJ2-1, with TRBD1 identical over 9 bases. The V segment lost 6 bases and the J segment 6 bases; nucleotides outside the gene matches: 9. Per the germline V gene, CDR1 is SQVTM and CDR2 is ANQGSEA. The CDR3 runs 14 residues. The CDR3 coding sequence is TGCAGCGTCCCGGGACAGGGCTATTCCAATGAGCAGTTCTTC. Protein product: CSVPGQGYSNEQFF.

This clonotype was found a few times. The chain has TRBV12-3 or TRBV12-4 and TRBJ2-5; 12 nucleotides match TRBD1. This CDR3 has 18 residues. Trimming cost V 1 base and J 4 bases; bases outside gene matches: 10. The CDR3 DNA reads TGTGCCAGCAGTTTAGTTTTCCGGGACAGGGGGCGCGGAGAGACCCAGTACTTC. It is translated as CASSLVFRDRGRGETQYF.

This clonotype was found a few times. V usage is TRBV28 and J usage is TRBJ2-5; D perhaps matches TRBD1 (5 bases). V lost 4 bases, J lost 3 bases, and 15 bases lay in between. CDR3 length: 15 residues. Per the germline V gene, CDR1 is MDHEN and CDR2 is SYDVKM. The CDR3 region has the DNA TGTGCCAGCAGTTCCCCACCCCCAGGGAAAGAGACCCAGTACTTC. It specifies CASSSPPPGKETQYF.

This clonotype was seen only a few times. The chain uses TRBV7-3 and TRBJ2-3, with D maybe TRBD1 (6 bases). V was trimmed by 5 bases and J by 2 bases, leaving 14 bases between them. This CDR3 contains 15 residues. Germline V lookup: CDR1 SGHTA, CDR2 FQGTGA. In DNA form, the CDR3 reads TGTGCCAGCAGCCCTTCCGGGACAAACACAGATACGCAGTATTTT. This gives the protein CASSPSGTNTDTQYF.

The table lists this clonotype with a few counts. CDR3 region: CSARDLHSEMWEQYF. The DNA of the CDR3 is TGCAGTGCTAGAGATCTGCATAGCGAGATGTGGGAGCAGTACTTC. This chain links TRBV20-1 with TRBJ2-7; the D gene is possibly TRBD2 (5 bases). The CDR3 runs 15 residues. Trimming pared 0 bases from V and 7 bases from J, leaving 19 bases between. From germline, CDR1 is DFQATT and CDR2 SNEGSKA (reference sequence).

The V call is TRBV24-1, the J call TRBJ2-4; D perhaps matches TRBD1 (6 bases). The germline V gene has CDR1 KGHDR and CDR2 SFDVKD. The CDR3 sequence is 14 residues long. The V and J ends lost 3 bases and 6 bases respectively, with 11 bases between them. CDR3 nucleotide sequence: TGTGCCACCAGTGATACGAACAGGGCAAACATTCAGTACTTC. Its translation is CATSDTNRANIQYF.

The gene calls are TRBV20-1 and TRBJ2-2, with unresolved D. Germline V gene lookup returns CDR1 DFQATT and CDR2 SNEGSKA (reference sequence). This CDR3 contains 16 residues. Trimming stripped 0 bases from V and 3 bases from J, with 14 bases between. CDR3 region: CSARDEVAEYTGELFF. CDR3 nucleotides: TGCAGTGCTAGAGATGAGGTAGCCGAGTACACCGGGGAGCTGTTTTTT.

This clonotype was seen ten or more times. The CDR3 DNA reads TGCAGCGTTGGACAGAGCTCCTACGAGCAGTACTTC. Translating it yields CSVGQSSYEQYF. The chain combines TRBV29-1 with TRBJ2-7, with a possible D match to TRBD1 (5 bases). Trimming took off 4 bases at V and 0 bases at J, with 7 bases between the two ends. This CDR3 contains 12 residues. The germline V gene has CDR1 SQVTM and CDR2 ANQGSEA.

The V call is TRBV24-1, the J call TRBJ1-1; 8 nucleotides match TRBD1. There are 17 residues in the CDR3. Germline CDR1 and CDR2: KGHDR and SFDVKD. Trimming cost V 3 bases and J 3 bases; bases outside gene matches: 11. CDR3 sequence reads: CATSDTRQGKGDTEAFF. CDR3 nucleotides: TGTGCCACCAGTGATACTAGACAGGGGAAAGGGGACACTGAAGCTTTCTTT.

The V call is TRBV9, the J call TRBJ1-1; D uncertain. The CDR3 contains 13 residues. From germline, CDR1 is SGDLS and CDR2 YYNGEE. Trimming removed 2 bases at V and 1 base at J, with 6 bases between. This CDR3 reads CASSVDQNTEAFF. CDR3 DNA sequence: TGTGCCAGCAGCGTCGACCAGAACACTGAAGCTTTCTTT. Variable domain in full (rest from reference TRBV9 and TRBJ1-1): DSGVTQTPKHLITATGQRVTLRCSPRSGDLSVYWYQQSLDQGLQFLIQYYNGEERAKGNILERFSAQQFPDLHSELNLSSLELGDSALYFCASSVDQNTEAFFGQGTRLTVV.

This clonotype has more than one count but fewer than ten. The V gene is TRBV27, the J gene TRBJ2-7; D perhaps matches TRBD2 (6 bases). The V end lost 7 bases, the J end lost 6 bases, and 22 bases lay between the germline ends. In germline, CDR1 is MNHEY, CDR2 SMNVEV (reference sequence). This CDR3 region has 15 residues. The DNA of the CDR3 is TGTGCCAGCAAGGAGGGAAAAGGGAGGAGATTCGAGCAGTACTTC. It translates to CASKEGKGRRFEQYF.

This clonotype was seen more than once but under ten times. The chain links TRBV7-3 to TRBJ2-1; D possibly matches TRBD1 or TRBD2 (5 bases each). This CDR3 is built from 14 residues. Germline values: CDR1 SGHTA, CDR2 FQGTGA. V lost 5 bases to trimming and J lost 10 bases, with 18 bases between them. The CDR3 bases are TGTGCCAGCAGCCAGGGACCGACCTTGACGGAGCAGTTCTTC. Protein: CASSQGPTLTEQFF.

This clonotype turned up a few times. The genes are TRBV24-1 and TRBJ2-2, with 12 nucleotides matching TRBD2. V lost 4 bases to trimming and J lost 2 bases; unmatched junction nucleotides: 4. Germline CDR1 reads KGHDR; CDR2 reads SFDVKD. This CDR3 has 17 residues. The CDR3 spells CATSETSGGINTGELFF. CDR3 sequence (DNA): TGTGCCACCAGTGAAACTAGCGGGGGGATTAACACCGGGGAGCTGTTTTTT.

This chain joins TRBV5-1 and TRBJ2-3; tentatively, D is TRBD1 (5 bases). CDR1 is SGHRS, CDR2 YFSETQ, per germline. V gave up 3 bases and J gave up 1 base, with 12 bases separating them. The CDR3 runs 15 residues. The CDR3 is CASSWGATGTDTQYF. CDR3 in DNA: TGCGCCAGCAGCTGGGGTGCGACAGGCACAGATACGCAGTATTTT.

This clonotype was detected a few times. The V and J genes are TRBV29-1 and TRBJ2-7; D gene uncertain. The germline V gene encodes CDR1 SQVTM and CDR2 ANQGSEA. V lost 0 bases and J lost 0, with 12 bases in between. This CDR3 contains 15 residues. CDR3: CSVEDPKGSSYEQYF. CDR3 sequence (DNA): TGCAGCGTTGAAGATCCCAAGGGAAGCTCCTACGAGCAGTACTTC.

This sequence joins TRBV4-1 and TRBJ1-5, with D perhaps TRBD1 (5 bases). V gave up 4 bases and J gave up 1 base, with 20 bases separating them. The germline V gene encodes CDR1 MGHRA and CDR2 YSYEKL. This CDR3 has 18 amino acids. The CDR3 spells CASSPRDGKSRSNQPQHF. The CDR3 DNA reads as TGCGCCAGCAGCCCCCGGGACGGCAAATCCCGGAGCAATCAGCCCCAGCATTTT.

V is TRBV5-1 and J is TRBJ2-3; 7 bases line up with TRBD2. CDR1 SGHRS and CDR2 YFSETQ come from the germline V gene. The CDR3 is 16 amino acids. The V segment lost 4 bases and the J segment 7 bases; nucleotides outside the gene matches: 15. The CDR3 protein is CASSRASGSLINTQYF. The CDR3 coding sequence is TGCGCCAGCAGCCGGGCTAGCGGCTCTTTGATCAATACGCAGTATTTT.

This rearrangement joins TRBV7-2 to TRBJ2-7; 7 positions match TRBD1. Per germline, CDR1 SGHTA and CDR2 FQGNSA. CDR3 length equals 14 residues. V lost 4 bases to trimming and J lost 3 bases; unmatched junction nucleotides: 6. The CDR3 is CASSSGTDYYEQYF. DNA for the CDR3: TGTGCCAGCAGCTCCGGGACAGATTACTACGAGCAGTACTTC.

In this sample, this clonotype turned up a few times. The chain has TRBV29-1 and TRBJ2-5; D perhaps matches TRBD1 (6 bases). Germline V lookup: CDR1 SQVTM, CDR2 ANQGSEA. Trimming removed 1 base from V and 7 bases from J, with 10 bases in between. The CDR3 loop spans 12 amino acids. The chain's CDR3 is CSVEAGAATQYF. DNA for the CDR3: TGCAGCGTTGAAGCAGGGGCCGCGACCCAGTACTTC.

This clonotype was seen a handful of times. The chain uses TRBV5-1 and TRBJ1-1, with TRBD1 matching 7 bases. Germline V gene sequence: CDR1 SGHRS, CDR2 YFSETQ. The length of the CDR3 is 17 residues. With 3 bases clipped from V and 1 base from J, the junction kept 12 bases outside the gene matches. CDR3 in DNA: TGCGCCAGCAGCTCAAGACAGGGAAGGGTTGCGAACACTGAAGCTTTCTTT. Translation gives CASSSRQGRVANTEAFF.

This clonotype was counted between two and nine times. The chain combines TRBV5-6 with TRBJ2-5; D is possibly TRBD1 (6 bases). This CDR3 contains 16 residues. With 4 bases removed from V and 1 base from J, the gap between germline ends came to 17 bases. Germline loops: CDR1 SGHDT, CDR2 YYEEEE. The CDR3, as DNA: TGTGCCAGCAGCCTTGGGGCAGGGGCCCTCCAAGAGACCCAGTACTTC. Residues: CASSLGAGALQETQYF.

This clonotype was recorded a few times. V and J are TRBV7-9 and TRBJ2-5; D might be TRBD1 or TRBD2, each matching 5 bases. This CDR3 spans 15 amino acids. The V and J ends lost 4 bases and 5 bases respectively, with 17 bases between them. In germline, CDR1 is SEHNR, CDR2 FQNEAQ (reference sequence). DNA for the CDR3: TGTGCCAGCAGCTCCCCGTCGGGGCCCCTTGAGACCCAGTACTTC. It codes for CASSSPSGPLETQYF. Using reference TRBV7-9 and TRBJ2-5 for the parts outside the CDR3, the full variable domain is DTGVSQNPRHKITKRGQNVTFRCDPISEHNRLYWYRQTLGQGPEFLTYFQNEAQLEKSRLLSDRFSAERPKGSFSTLEIQRTEQGDSAMYLCASSSPSGPLETQYFGPGTRLLVL.

In this sample, this clonotype turned up a few times. This chain links TRBV20-1 with TRBJ2-2, with TRBD2 as a possible D gene (6 bases). Trimming cost V 1 base and J 1 base, with 13 bases left between them. The germline CDR1 and CDR2 sequences are DFQATT and SNEGSKA (reference sequence). This CDR3 has 16 residues. CDR3 protein: CSARVDSGVNTGELFF. The CDR3 DNA follows: TGCAGTGCTAGAGTGGATAGCGGAGTGAACACCGGGGAGCTGTTTTTT.

This clonotype showed up just a few times. The chain carries TRBV27 and TRBJ2-4; D unclear. V lost 4 bases and J lost 6, with 10 bases in between. CDR3 length: 13 amino acids. Per germline, CDR1 MNHEY and CDR2 SMNVEV (reference sequence). The CDR3: CASSYNSLNIQYF. CDR3 bases: TGTGCCAGCAGTTATAACAGCCTAAACATTCAGTACTTC.